A single sample gave rise to the 23 T cell receptor beta chains below, sequenced in a study of cytomegalovirus exposure and HLA in healthy donors. PCR primers comprised 60 Vbeta and 13 Jbeta primers. The repertoire was sequenced with immunoSEQ multiplex PCR; TCRdb's copy has only in-frame clones and lacks some. The data show about 260,000 clones, 70% to 90% seen once. The sample taken for sequencing was PBMCs. The source is a woman aged 40 to 55 in good health and CMV-seropositive.

This chain joins TRBV7-2 and TRBJ2-1; 9 bases are shared with TRBD1. The CDR3 length is 15 residues. V gave up 4 bases and J gave up 6 bases; unmatched junction bases: 7. Germline V gives CDR1 SGHTA, CDR2 FQGNSA. The CDR3 protein is CASSSRRDRVNEQFF. In nucleotides, the CDR3 is TGTGCCAGCAGCTCTAGGCGGGACAGGGTCAATGAGCAGTTCTTC.

On this clone itself: The sample contains more than one DNA sequence encoding this CDR3. The chain is built from TRBV30 and TRBJ2-4; weak D call: TRBD2 (6 bases). This CDR3 has 14 amino acids. Germline V gives CDR1 GTSNPN, CDR2 SVGIG (reference sequence). The V end was cut by 8 bases, the J end by 3 bases, with 17 bases between. The CDR3 DNA follows: TGTGCCATTGGAGGGGATTCTGGCAAAAACATTCAGTACTTC. This gives the protein CAIGGDSGKNIQYF.

The V and J genes are TRBV10-3 and TRBJ2-2; 12 bases line up with TRBD2. The trim removed 7 bases at V and 3 bases at J, leaving 3 bases unmatched. The CDR3 consists of 15 residues. Germline V gene sequence: CDR1 ENHRY, CDR2 SYGVKD. The CDR3 DNA sequence: TGTGCCATCAAACGACTAGCGGGAGACACCGGGGAGCTGTTTTTT. This codes for CAIKRLAGDTGELFF.

The V call is TRBV19, the J call TRBJ2-7, with TRBD1 identical over 11 bases. The length of the CDR3 is 15 residues. In germline, CDR1 is LNHDA, CDR2 SQIVND (reference sequence). Trimming cost V 6 bases and J 3 bases; bases outside gene matches: 7. CDR3 amino acids: CASSDPGQGVYEQYF. CDR3 nucleotide sequence: TGTGCCAGTAGCGACCCGGGACAGGGGGTCTACGAGCAGTACTTC. Filled out from reference TRBV19 and TRBJ2-7, the complete variable domain reads DGGITQSPKYLFRKEGQNVTLSCEQNLNHDAMYWYRQDPGQGLRLIYYSQIVNDFQKGDIAEGYSVSREKKESFPLTVTSAQKNPTAFYLCASSDPGQGVYEQYFGPGTRLTVT.

The chain combines TRBV28 with TRBJ1-1, with D tentatively TRBD1 (6 bases). Trimming took 6 bases from V and 6 from J, leaving 20 bases between them. The CDR3 runs to 15 residues. CDR1 MDHEN and CDR2 SYDVKM come from the germline V gene. The DNA for the CDR3 is TGTGCCAGCAGACCCGGCGGTACAGGGTGGGCTGAAGCTTTCTTT. This encodes CASRPGGTGWAEAFF.

This chain connects TRBV2 to TRBJ2-3, with no clear D. This CDR3 is built from 12 residues. The germline gives CDR1 SNHLY, CDR2 FYNNEI. Trimming cost V 8 bases and J 5 bases, with 11 bases left between them. The CDR3 protein is CASVSVLDTQYF. The CDR3 DNA reads TGTGCCAGCGTTTCTGTTCTAGATACGCAGTATTTT.

The CDR3 coding sequence is TGTGCCAGCAGCCCCGGACTGAAAATCCGGGCTTTCTTT. Encoded protein: CASSPGLKIRAFF. The rearrangement uses TRBV7-2 and TRBJ1-1; no clear D gene. Germline V gene sequence: CDR1 SGHTA, CDR2 FQGNSA. V was trimmed by 5 bases and J by 11 bases, leaving 18 bases between them. The CDR3 totals 13 residues.

The chain carries TRBV6-4 and TRBJ1-4; D unresolved. CDR3 size: 15 residues. V shed 0 bases and J shed 0 bases, with 5 bases lying between them. Germline V lookup: CDR1 MRHNA, CDR2 SNTAGT. The CDR3 DNA reads TGTGCCAGCAGTGACTCGGCCGCAACTAATGAAAAACTGTTTTTT. This gives the protein CASSDSAATNEKLFF.

The V gene is TRBV6-5, the J gene TRBJ1-3; 10 nucleotides agree with TRBD1. V gave up 6 bases and J gave up 5 bases; unmatched junction bases: 1. The CDR3 contains 13 residues. Germline loops: CDR1 MNHEY, CDR2 SVGAGI. This chain's CDR3 is CASRTGGRNTIYF. The CDR3 DNA reads as TGTGCCAGCAGGACAGGGGGCCGAAACACCATATATTTT.

The table lists this clone with a count of one. This chain links TRBV28 with TRBJ2-7; D gene unclear. The V end lost 4 bases, the J end lost 3 bases, and 13 bases lay between the germline ends. Germline values: CDR1 MDHEN, CDR2 SYDVKM. The length of the CDR3 is 14 residues. The CDR3 bases are TGTGCCAGCAGTTCCCCGGGTCAGCTCTACGAGCAGTACTTC. Protein product: CASSSPGQLYEQYF.

This chain connects TRBV4-1 to TRBJ2-2, with D possibly TRBD1 on 8 matching bases. The germline gives CDR1 MGHRA, CDR2 YSYEKL. CDR3 size: 15 residues. The V end was cut by 4 bases, the J end by 5 bases, with 14 bases between. Here the CDR3 reads CASSLTGGGTGELFF. The CDR3 DNA reads TGCGCCAGCAGCCTCACAGGGGGGGGAACCGGGGAGCTGTTTTTT.

The V call is TRBV6-1, the J call TRBJ1-2; D may be TRBD1 (6 bases). This CDR3 is 13 amino acids long. Germline V gene sequence: CDR1 MNHNS, CDR2 SASEGT. The V gene lost 6 bases and the J gene lost 2 bases, with 10 bases spanning the gap. The CDR3, as DNA: TGTGCCAGCAGCCACAGGGAAAACTATGGCTACACCTTC. Protein: CASSHRENYGYTF.

In this sample, this clone turned up a few times. The V gene is TRBV27, the J gene TRBJ1-2, with TRBD1 matching 8 bases. Per germline, CDR1 MNHEY and CDR2 SMNVEV (reference sequence). The trim removed 6 bases at V and 2 bases at J, leaving 5 bases unmatched. The CDR3 is made up of 14 amino acids. In DNA, the CDR3 is TGTGCCAGCAGCCAGGACAGGGCAAACTATGGCTACACCTTC. This gives the protein CASSQDRANYGYTF.

This clone was detected a few times. The chain is built from TRBV11-2 and TRBJ2-7; TRBD1 aligns across 12 bases. V shed 5 bases and J 5 bases; nucleotides not matched to a gene: 10. The CDR3 is 16 amino acids. Germline CDR1 and CDR2: SGHAT and FQNNGV. CDR3 bases: TGTGCCAGCAGCAATCAAGCCGGGACAGGGGGCAACGAGCAGTACTTC. Translation: CASSNQAGTGGNEQYF.

This chain joins TRBV7-2 and TRBJ2-7; 7 positions agree with TRBD1. Trimming cost V 3 bases and J 6 bases; bases outside gene matches: 14. This CDR3 is 16 amino acids long. Germline-derived CDR1 and CDR2 are SGHTA and FQGNSA. In nucleotides, the CDR3 is TGTGCCAGCAGCTTCGGACAGGTCGGGCCTCCTGGCGAGCAGTACTTC. It specifies CASSFGQVGPPGEQYF.

This chain links TRBV29-1 with TRBJ2-4, with D possibly matching TRBD2 (7 bases). The V gene lost 6 bases and the J gene lost 4 bases, with 19 bases spanning the gap. This CDR3 contains 15 residues. Germline loops: CDR1 SQVTM, CDR2 ANQGSEA. CDR3 DNA: TGCAGCGTCGGAGGGGGGGCGGGGGCTAAAAACATTCAGTACTTC. This gives the protein CSVGGGAGAKNIQYF.

The genes are TRBV4-1 and TRBJ2-5; 9 nucleotides align to TRBD2. Germline assignment: CDR1 MGHRA and CDR2 YSYEKL. J lost 4 bases, V lost 3 bases, and 9 bases had no gene match. The CDR3 runs to 16 residues. The CDR3 region has the DNA TGCGCCAGCAGCCAGAAAAATAGCGGGAGTGCAGAGACCCAGTACTTC. This gives the protein CASSQKNSGSAETQYF.

The chain links TRBV2 to TRBJ2-7; D may be TRBD1 (6 bases). Trimming pared 4 bases from V and 2 bases from J, leaving 18 bases between. The CDR3 covers 16 residues. Germline values: CDR1 SNHLY, CDR2 FYNNEI. Here the CDR3 reads CASSGSSDSSTYEQYF. CDR3 in DNA: TGTGCCAGCAGTGGCTCCTCGGACAGTTCAACCTACGAGCAGTACTTC.

The chain combines TRBV6-5 with TRBJ1-5; tentative D call: TRBD1 (6 bases). This CDR3 spans 14 amino acids. Germline V gene lookup returns CDR1 MNHEY and CDR2 SVGAGI. V dropped 0 bases and J dropped 6 bases, with 9 bases sitting between them. CDR3 region: CASSYSQGFQPQHF. DNA of the CDR3: TGTGCCAGCAGTTACTCACAGGGTTTTCAGCCCCAGCATTTT.

The gene calls are TRBV11-3 and TRBJ2-1; the D gene is possibly TRBD1 (5 bases). Germline-derived CDR1 and CDR2 are SGHNT and YENEEA. The CDR3 contains 15 residues. V was clipped by 3 bases and J by 3 bases, with 12 bases between them. The CDR3 reads CASSFRQGVYNEQFF. In nucleotides, the CDR3 is TGTGCCAGCAGCTTTAGGCAGGGTGTCTACAATGAGCAGTTCTTC. Based on the CDR3 plus reference TRBV11-3 and TRBJ2-1, the full variable domain is EAGVVQSPRYKIIEKKQPVAFWCNPISGHNTLYWYLQNLGQGPELLIRYENEEAVDDSQLPKDRFSAERLKGVDSTLKIQPAELGDSAVYLCASSFRQGVYNEQFFGPGTRLTVL.

The chain couples TRBV20-1 to TRBJ2-5; TRBD1 might be the D (6 bases). Germline V gene data show CDR1 as DFQATT and CDR2 as SNEGSKA (reference sequence). The CDR3 contains 11 residues. CDR3 in DNA: TGCGGCCGGACAGAAAAAGAGACCCAGTACTTC. Residues: CGRTEKETQYF.

The rearrangement uses TRBV29-1 and TRBJ2-1; D perhaps matches TRBD1 (5 bases). The V end was cut by 6 bases, the J end by 6 bases, with 15 bases between. The germline gives CDR1 SQVTM, CDR2 ANQGSEA. The CDR3 covers 13 residues. In DNA form, the CDR3 reads TGCAGCGTGGGGCACTCCGGGCTCAATGAGCAGTTCTTC. Its translation is CSVGHSGLNEQFF.

The V gene is TRBV6-5, the J gene TRBJ1-1; no firm D call. V was trimmed by 2 bases and J by 4 bases, leaving 14 bases between them. The CDR3 is made up of 15 amino acids. CDR1 and CDR2 from the germline V gene are MNHEY and SVGAGI. DNA for the CDR3: TGTGCCAGCAGTTACGATGGGCTGCGGGGCACTGAAGCTTTCTTT. This codes for CASSYDGLRGTEAFF.